Listed below are T cell receptor beta chains from one sample, sequenced in a study of chemoradiotherapy in HPV16-positive cancers. TCRdb keeps only in-frame clones here, not all; method: immunoSEQ multiplex PCR. The sample has around 62,000 clones; 85% to 90% are singletons. The sample in question was blood, obtained from a patient who underwent chemoradiotherapy. The receptor source for this set is a human donor with HPV-associated anogenital cancer. Both conserved end residues are part of each CDR3. D genes are given only for firm matches. Clone size is not always given. Where it is, it says once, few, many or a class for expanded clones.

>.|TRBV15|TRBJ2-1|TRBD2
CATSRDPGLAGEQFF
TGTGCCACCAGCAGAGATCCTGGACTAGCGGGTGAGCAGTTCTTC
>.|TRBV5-1|TRBJ1-1|.
CASSFDFRDGEAFF
TGCGCCAGCAGCTTCGATTTCCGGGACGGCGAAGCTTTCTTT
>.|TRBV7-2|TRBJ2-5|.
CASSYPGISETQYF
TGTGCCAGCAGCTACCCCGGGATATCAGAGACCCAGTACTTC
>.|TRBV27|TRBJ1-6|.
CASSRYSNNSPLHF
TGTGCCAGCAGTCGCTATAGTAATAATTCACCCCTCCACTTT
>.|TRBV18|TRBJ2-1|.
CASSPLARGELTYNEQFF
TGTGCCAGCTCACCGCTAGCGAGGGGAGAACTGACCTACAATGAGCAGTTCTTC
>.|TRBV28|TRBJ2-2|TRBD2
CASSFGRGPGELFF
TGTGCCAGCAGTTTTGGGAGGGGCCCCGGGGAGCTGTTTTTT
>.|TRBV27|TRBJ1-1|.
CASSSPVGNTEAFF
TGTGCCAGCAGTTCACCCGTCGGGAACACTGAAGCTTTCTTT
>.|TRBV5-1|TRBJ1-2|.
CASSELDGTYGYTF
TGCGCCAGCAGCGAGCTGGACGGTACCTATGGCTACACCTTC
>.|TRBV4-2|TRBJ1-5|.
CASSQGSRQPQHF
TGTGCCAGCAGCCAAGGTTCTCGCCAGCCCCAGCATTTT
>.|TRBV28|TRBJ2-5|TRBD2
CASSLPAGLSQYF
TGTGCCAGCAGTTTACCAGCGGGGTTGTCCCAGTACTTC
>.|TRBV13|TRBJ1-1|TRBD1
CATLGRGLTPGTEAFF
TGTGCCACCCTGGGAAGGGGGCTGACGCCAGGCACTGAAGCTTTCTTT
>.|TRBV15|TRBJ2-7|.
CATSRDRAGINEQYF
TGTGCCACCAGCAGAGATCGGGCAGGCATCAACGAGCAGTACTTC
>few|TRBV4-2|TRBJ1-6|.
CASSQDLFGSSYNSPLHF
TGTGCCAGCAGCCAAGATCTATTCGGGTCCTCCTATAATTCACCCCTCCACTTT
>.|TRBV2|TRBJ1-5|.
CASSEVGIIHSNQPQHF
TGTGCCAGCAGTGAAGTAGGGATTATTCATAGCAATCAGCCCCAGCATTTT
>.|TRBV5-1|TRBJ2-7|.
CASSATGNYEQYF
TGCGCCAGCAGCGCTACAGGGAACTACGAGCAGTACTTC
>.|TRBV28|TRBJ2-5|.
CASSSRENQETQYF
TGTGCCAGCAGTAGCCGGGAGAACCAAGAGACCCAGTACTTC
>few|TRBV5-5|TRBJ1-2|.
CASSIRAGTAYGYTF
TGTGCCAGCAGCATACGCGCCGGGACCGCGTATGGCTACACCTTC
>.|TRBV19|TRBJ1-1|.
CASSIEGGEAFF
TGTGCCAGTAGTATAGAAGGAGGGGAAGCTTTCTTT
>.|TRBV28|TRBJ1-6|TRBD1
CASSLRGRTGRSSYNSPLHF
TGTGCCAGCAGTTTAAGAGGGAGGACAGGCCGGAGCTCCTATAATTCACCCCTCCACTTT
>.|TRBV6-4|TRBJ2-3|TRBD2
CASSAPGTSGTDTQYF
TGTGCCAGCAGTGCCCCCGGGACTAGCGGGACAGATACGCAGTATTTT
>once|TRBV7-2|TRBJ2-5|.
CASSERTLETQYF
TGTGCCAGCAGCGAACGGACCCTAGAGACCCAGTACTTC
>few|TRBV6-5|TRBJ1-5|.
CASSLQQGQPQHF
TGTGCCAGCAGTCTCCAACAGGGACAGCCCCAGCATTTT
>.|TRBV4-2|TRBJ1-1|.
CASSQGEDRTYTEAFF
TGTGCCAGCAGCCAAGGGGAAGACAGAACGTACACTGAAGCTTTCTTT
>.|TRBV27|TRBJ1-4|TRBD1
CASSPPPRDRGRHTGKLFF
TGTGCCAGCAGTCCTCCTCCCCGGGACAGGGGCCGCCACACGGGAAAACTGTTTTTT
>.|TRBV9|TRBJ1-1|.
CASSALGTMNTEAFF
TGTGCCAGCAGCGCCCTAGGGACGATGAACACTGAAGCTTTCTTT
>.|TRBV6-6|TRBJ2-7|.
CATSQSILYEQYF
TGTGCCACCTCACAGTCAATTCTCTACGAGCAGTACTTC
>.|TRBV11-2|TRBJ2-7|TRBD2
CASSKPGLAGLHEQYF
TGTGCCAGCAGCAAACCCGGACTAGCGGGATTGCACGAGCAGTACTTC
>once|TRBV19|TRBJ1-1|.
CASRTGQTTEAFF
TGTGCCAGTAGGACTGGACAGACCACTGAAGCTTTCTTT
>.|TRBV7-3|TRBJ2-3|.
CASSTGQPPATQYF
TGTGCCAGCAGCACAGGACAGCCGCCCGCCACGCAGTATTTT
>.|TRBV29-1|TRBJ2-1|.
CSVPPRVILAGSYNEQFF
TGCAGCGTTCCTCCGCGAGTGATCCTTGCCGGGTCCTACAATGAGCAGTTCTTC
>.|TRBV7-3|TRBJ2-1|.
CASSPKGILNSYNEQFF
TGTGCCAGCAGCCCTAAGGGGATTCTAAACTCCTACAATGAGCAGTTCTTC
>.|TRBV7-9|TRBJ2-1|.
CASSFLEEQFF
TGTGCCAGCAGCTTTTTGGAAGAGCAGTTCTTC
>.|TRBV7-7|TRBJ2-3|.
CASSRGLSSSTDTQYF
TGTGCTAGCAGTCGCGGACTCTCCTCTAGCACAGATACGCAGTATTTT
>.|TRBV28|TRBJ1-3|.
CASSLLQVSGNTIYF
TGTGCCAGCAGTTTATTACAGGTCTCTGGAAACACCATATATTTT
>.|TRBV28|TRBJ2-7|.
CASREAGSHEQYF
TGTGCCAGCAGAGAGGCGGGGTCCCACGAGCAGTACTTC
>.|TRBV11-2|TRBJ1-1|.
CASSVNRHYTEAFF
TGTGCCAGCAGCGTAAATAGACACTACACTGAAGCTTTCTTT
>few|TRBV19|TRBJ1-1|TRBD1
CASRPPDRGRLNTEAFF
TGTGCCAGTAGACCTCCGGACAGGGGAAGACTGAACACTGAAGCTTTCTTT
>.|TRBV11-2|TRBJ2-1|TRBD1
CASSFIIGTAYNEQFF
TGTGCCAGCAGCTTTATTATCGGGACAGCGTACAATGAGCAGTTCTTC
>.|TRBV7-8|TRBJ1-5|.
CASSRRDGENQPQHF
TGTGCCAGCAGCCGACGGGACGGTGAGAATCAGCCCCAGCATTTT
>.|TRBV5-1|TRBJ2-5|.
CASSPAMGGETQYF
TGCGCCAGCAGCCCCGCCATGGGGGGAGAGACCCAGTACTTC
>.|TRBV9|TRBJ1-1|TRBD1
CASSPGGRTEAFF
TGTGCCAGCAGCCCAGGGGGCAGGACTGAAGCTTTCTTT
>.|TRBV7-2|TRBJ2-1|.
CASSLDGLTNEQFF
TGTGCCAGCAGCTTAGACGGACTGACTAATGAGCAGTTCTTC
>.|TRBV5-1|TRBJ2-3|TRBD2
CASSLPTSGGATDTQYF
TGCGCCAGCAGCTTGCCTACTAGCGGGGGGGCTACAGATACGCAGTATTTT
>.|TRBV7-2|TRBJ2-5|TRBD2
CASSFGLAGKETQYF
TGTGCCAGCAGCTTCGGCCTAGCGGGGAAAGAGACCCAGTACTTC
>.|TRBV30|TRBJ1-6|.
CAWSVRPSYNSPLHF
TGTGCCTGGAGTGTACGACCCTCCTATAATTCACCCCTCCACTTT
>.|TRBV27|TRBJ2-7|.
CASSFADTEYF
TGTGCCAGCAGTTTCGCGGACACGGAGTACTTC
>.|TRBV28|TRBJ1-1|.
CASESKGIQAFF
TGTGCCAGCGAGAGTAAGGGAATTCAGGCTTTCTTT
>.|TRBV28|TRBJ2-2|TRBD1
CASKTGQGDFGELFF
TGTGCCAGCAAAACGGGACAGGGGGACTTCGGGGAGCTGTTTTTT
>.|TRBV28|TRBJ1-5|.
CASSLVLDSNQPQHF
TGTGCCAGCAGTTTAGTCTTGGATAGCAATCAGCCCCAGCATTTT
>.|TRBV19|TRBJ2-7|TRBD2
CASSITAGEVYEQYF
TGTGCCAGTAGTATAACAGCGGGAGAGGTTTACGAGCAGTACTTC
>.|TRBV7-8|TRBJ1-3|TRBD1
CASSLLGQGASGNTIYF
TGTGCCAGCAGCTTATTGGGACAGGGGGCTTCTGGAAACACCATATATTTT
>.|TRBV6-5|TRBJ1-2|.
CASRDSFDGYTF
TGTGCCAGCAGGGACAGCTTCGATGGCTACACCTTC
>.|TRBV5-1|TRBJ2-3|TRBD2
CASSWGTSATDTQYF
TGCGCCAGCAGCTGGGGGACTAGCGCCACAGATACGCAGTATTTT
>once|TRBV27|TRBJ2-5|TRBD2
CASSTFGGTSVEETQYF
TGTGCCAGCAGTACGTTTGGGGGGACTAGCGTAGAAGAGACCCAGTACTTC
>once|TRBV6-5|TRBJ1-4|TRBD1
CASRLTGGEEKLFF
TGTGCCAGCAGACTGACAGGGGGCGAAGAAAAACTGTTTTTT
>.|TRBV7-8|TRBJ2-1|TRBD1
CASSSSDRDTNEQFF
TGTGCCAGCAGCTCCTCGGACAGGGACACAAATGAGCAGTTCTTC